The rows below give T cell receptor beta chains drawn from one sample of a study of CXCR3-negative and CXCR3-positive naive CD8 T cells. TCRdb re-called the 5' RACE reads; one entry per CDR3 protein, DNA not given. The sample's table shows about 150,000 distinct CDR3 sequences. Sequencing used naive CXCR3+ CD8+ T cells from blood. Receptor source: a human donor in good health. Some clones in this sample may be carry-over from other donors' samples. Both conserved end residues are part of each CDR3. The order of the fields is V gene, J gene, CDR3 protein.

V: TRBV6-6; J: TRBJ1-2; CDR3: CASSNGQGAWYGYTF
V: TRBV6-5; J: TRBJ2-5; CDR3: CASSYELAGDGETQYF
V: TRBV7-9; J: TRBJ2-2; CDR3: CASSSSGTVTGELFF
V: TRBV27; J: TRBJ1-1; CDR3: CASSLLTGGNTEAFF
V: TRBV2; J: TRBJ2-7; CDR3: CASSALAGVEQYF
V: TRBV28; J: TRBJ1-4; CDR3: CASSSPGQWINEKLFF
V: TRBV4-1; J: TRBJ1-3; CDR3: CASSQVGAEPSGNTIYF
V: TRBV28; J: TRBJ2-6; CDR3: CASSLFCPWGTGANVLTF
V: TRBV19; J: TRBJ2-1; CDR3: CASSPSGRRSYNEQFF
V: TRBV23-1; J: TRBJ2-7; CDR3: CASSQSSPLCGGIYEQYF
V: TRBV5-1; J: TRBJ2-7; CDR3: CASSWDRASYEQYF
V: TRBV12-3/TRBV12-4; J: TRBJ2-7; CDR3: CASSFGPALTYEQYF
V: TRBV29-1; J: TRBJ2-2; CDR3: CSVETGYTGELFF
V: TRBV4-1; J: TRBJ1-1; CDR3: CASSQGAHFYVTEAFF
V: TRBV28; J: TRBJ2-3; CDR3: CASSQRGTTDTQYF
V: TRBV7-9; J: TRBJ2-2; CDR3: CASSEWGLPAGTGELFF
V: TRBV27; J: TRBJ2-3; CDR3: CASRPAGADTQYF
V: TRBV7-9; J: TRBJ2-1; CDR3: CASSLVVRDHGYNEQFF
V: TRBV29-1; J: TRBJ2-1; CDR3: CSVPGPGPLGQFF
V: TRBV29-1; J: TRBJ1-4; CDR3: CSVRGNEKLFF
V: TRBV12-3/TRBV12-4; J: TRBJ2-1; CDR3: CASSLKELANEQFF